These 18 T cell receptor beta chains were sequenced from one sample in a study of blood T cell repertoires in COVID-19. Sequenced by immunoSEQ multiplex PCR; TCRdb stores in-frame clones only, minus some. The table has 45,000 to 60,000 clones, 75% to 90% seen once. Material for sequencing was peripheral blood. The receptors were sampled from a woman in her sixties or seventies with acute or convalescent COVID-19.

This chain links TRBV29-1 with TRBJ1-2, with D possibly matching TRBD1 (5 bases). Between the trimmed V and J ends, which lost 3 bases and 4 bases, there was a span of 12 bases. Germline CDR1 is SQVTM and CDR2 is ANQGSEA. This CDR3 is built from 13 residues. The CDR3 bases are TGCAGCGTTGAGAGATTGGGGGGCTATGGCTACACCTTC. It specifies CSVERLGGYGYTF.

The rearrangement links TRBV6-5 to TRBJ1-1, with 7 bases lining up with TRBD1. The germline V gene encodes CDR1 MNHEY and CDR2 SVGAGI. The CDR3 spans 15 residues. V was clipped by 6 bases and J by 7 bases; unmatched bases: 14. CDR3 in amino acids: CASRKSTGWNGEAFF. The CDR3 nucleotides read TGTGCCAGCAGGAAGTCGACAGGGTGGAATGGTGAAGCTTTCTTT.

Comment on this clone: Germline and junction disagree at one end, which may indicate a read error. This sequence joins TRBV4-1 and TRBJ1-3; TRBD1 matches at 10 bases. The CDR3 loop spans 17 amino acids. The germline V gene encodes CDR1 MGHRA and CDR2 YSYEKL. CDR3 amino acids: CASSQSPGTGAGDTIYF. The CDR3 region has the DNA TGCGCCAGCAGCCAAAGTCCCGGGACAGGGGCTGGAGACACCATATATTTT.

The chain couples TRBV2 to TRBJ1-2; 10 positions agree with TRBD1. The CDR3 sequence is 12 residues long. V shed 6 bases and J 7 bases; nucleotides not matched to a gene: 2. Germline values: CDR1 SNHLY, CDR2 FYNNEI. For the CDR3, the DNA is TGTGCCAGCAGAGGGACAGGGGCTGGCTACACCTTC. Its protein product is CASRGTGAGYTF. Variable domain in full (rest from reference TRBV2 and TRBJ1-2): EPEVTQTPSHQVTQMGQEVILRCVPISNHLYFYWYRQILGQKVEFLVSFYNNEISEKSEIFDDQFSVERPDGSNFTLKIRSTKLEDSAMYFCASRGTGAGYTFGSGTRLTVV.

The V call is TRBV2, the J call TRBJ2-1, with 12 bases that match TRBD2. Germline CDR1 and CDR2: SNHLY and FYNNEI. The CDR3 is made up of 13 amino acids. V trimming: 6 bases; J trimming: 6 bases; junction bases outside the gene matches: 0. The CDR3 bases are TGTGCCAGCAGGACTAGCGGGGGCAATGAGCAGTTCTTC. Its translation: CASRTSGGNEQFF.

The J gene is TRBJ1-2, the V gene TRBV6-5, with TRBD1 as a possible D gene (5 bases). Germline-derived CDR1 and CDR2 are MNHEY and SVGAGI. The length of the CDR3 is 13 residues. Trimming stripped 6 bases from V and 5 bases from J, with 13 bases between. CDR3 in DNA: TGTGCCAGCAGCCTGACAGACGGGTATGGCTACACCTTC. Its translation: CASSLTDGYGYTF.

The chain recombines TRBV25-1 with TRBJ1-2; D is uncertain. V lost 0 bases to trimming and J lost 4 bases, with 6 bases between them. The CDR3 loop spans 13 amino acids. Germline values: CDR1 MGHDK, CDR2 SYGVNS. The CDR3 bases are TGTGCCAGCAGTGAATATCTCAGCTATGGCTACACCTTC. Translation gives CASSEYLSYGYTF.

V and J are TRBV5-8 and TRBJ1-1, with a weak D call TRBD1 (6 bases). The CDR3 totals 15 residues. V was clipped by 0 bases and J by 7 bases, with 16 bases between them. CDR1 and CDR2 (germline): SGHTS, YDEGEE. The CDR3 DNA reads TGTGCCAGCAGCTTGGCCAGACAGGCGATCTTTGAAGCTTTCTTT. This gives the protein CASSLARQAIFEAFF.

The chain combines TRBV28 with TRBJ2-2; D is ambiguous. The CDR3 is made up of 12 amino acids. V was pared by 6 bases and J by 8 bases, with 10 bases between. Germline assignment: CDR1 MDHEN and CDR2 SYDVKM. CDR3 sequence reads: CASRKPTGELFF. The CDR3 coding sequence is TGTGCCAGCAGGAAACCCACAGGGGAGCTGTTTTTT. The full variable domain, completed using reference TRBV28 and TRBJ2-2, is DVKVTQSSRYLVKRTGEKVFLECVQDMDHENMFWYRQDPGLGLRLIYFSYDVKMKEKGDIPEGYSVSREKKERFSLILESASTNQTSMYLCASRKPTGELFFGEGSRLTVL.

The CDR3 DNA follows: TGTGCCTGGACCATAGGGGCACTCGGGCGCATGAACACTGAAGCTTTCTTT. Translated: CAWTIGALGRMNTEAFF. The genes are TRBV30 and TRBJ1-1; D might be TRBD1 (5 bases). Germline-derived CDR1 and CDR2 are GTSNPN and SVGIG (reference sequence). The CDR3 length is 17 residues. Trimming took off 4 bases at V and 0 bases at J, with 21 bases between the two ends.

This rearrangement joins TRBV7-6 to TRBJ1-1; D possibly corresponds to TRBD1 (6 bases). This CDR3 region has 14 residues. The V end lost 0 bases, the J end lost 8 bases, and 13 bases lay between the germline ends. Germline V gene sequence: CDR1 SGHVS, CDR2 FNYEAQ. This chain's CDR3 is CASSLASIGTEAFF. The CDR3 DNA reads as TGTGCCAGCAGCTTAGCCTCTATCGGGACAGAAGCTTTCTTT.

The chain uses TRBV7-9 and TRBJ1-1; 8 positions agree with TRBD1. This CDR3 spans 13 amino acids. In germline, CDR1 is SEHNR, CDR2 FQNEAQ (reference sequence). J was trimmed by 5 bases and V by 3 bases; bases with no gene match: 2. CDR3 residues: CASSLTGETEAFF. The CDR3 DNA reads TGTGCCAGCAGCTTGACAGGGGAGACTGAAGCTTTCTTT.

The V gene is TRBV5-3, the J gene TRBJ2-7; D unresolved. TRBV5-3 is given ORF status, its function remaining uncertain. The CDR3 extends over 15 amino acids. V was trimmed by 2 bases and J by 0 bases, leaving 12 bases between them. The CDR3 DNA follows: TGTGCCAGAAGCTTAAGCGACCGACGCTCCTACGAGCAGTACTTC. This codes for CARSLSDRRSYEQYF.

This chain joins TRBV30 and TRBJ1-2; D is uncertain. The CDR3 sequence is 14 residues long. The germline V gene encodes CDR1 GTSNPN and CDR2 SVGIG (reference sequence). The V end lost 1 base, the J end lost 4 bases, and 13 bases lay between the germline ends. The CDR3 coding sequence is TGTGCCTGGAGTGATAACAGTGTGGGCTATGGCTACACCTTC. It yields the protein CAWSDNSVGYGYTF.

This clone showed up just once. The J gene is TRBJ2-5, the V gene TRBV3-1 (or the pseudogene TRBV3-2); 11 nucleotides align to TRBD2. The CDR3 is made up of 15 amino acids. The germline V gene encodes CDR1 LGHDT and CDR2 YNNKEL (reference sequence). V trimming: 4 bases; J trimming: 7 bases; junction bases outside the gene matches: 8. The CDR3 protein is CASSPDSGGVGTQYF. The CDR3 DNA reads TGTGCCAGCAGCCCAGATAGCGGGGGGGTTGGGACCCAGTACTTC.

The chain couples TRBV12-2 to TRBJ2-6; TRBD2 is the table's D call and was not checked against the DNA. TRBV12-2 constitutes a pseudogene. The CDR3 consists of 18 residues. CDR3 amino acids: CASRTRGATSSGANVLTF. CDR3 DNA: TGTGCAAGTCGCACTCGCGGGGCCACCAGCTCTGGGGCCAACGTCCTGACTTTC.

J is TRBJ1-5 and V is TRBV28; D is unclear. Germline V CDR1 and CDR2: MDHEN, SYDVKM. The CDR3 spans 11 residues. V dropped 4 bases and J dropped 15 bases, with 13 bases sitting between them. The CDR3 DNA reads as TGTGCCAGCAGTTCGATGGCTTTGTGGCATTTT. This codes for CASSSMALWHF.

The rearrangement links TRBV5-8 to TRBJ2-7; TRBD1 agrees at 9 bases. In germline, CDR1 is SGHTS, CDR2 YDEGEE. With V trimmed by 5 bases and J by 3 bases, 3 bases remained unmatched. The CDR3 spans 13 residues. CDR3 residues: CASRKDRGYEQYF. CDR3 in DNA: TGTGCCAGCAGGAAGGACAGGGGCTACGAGCAGTACTTC.